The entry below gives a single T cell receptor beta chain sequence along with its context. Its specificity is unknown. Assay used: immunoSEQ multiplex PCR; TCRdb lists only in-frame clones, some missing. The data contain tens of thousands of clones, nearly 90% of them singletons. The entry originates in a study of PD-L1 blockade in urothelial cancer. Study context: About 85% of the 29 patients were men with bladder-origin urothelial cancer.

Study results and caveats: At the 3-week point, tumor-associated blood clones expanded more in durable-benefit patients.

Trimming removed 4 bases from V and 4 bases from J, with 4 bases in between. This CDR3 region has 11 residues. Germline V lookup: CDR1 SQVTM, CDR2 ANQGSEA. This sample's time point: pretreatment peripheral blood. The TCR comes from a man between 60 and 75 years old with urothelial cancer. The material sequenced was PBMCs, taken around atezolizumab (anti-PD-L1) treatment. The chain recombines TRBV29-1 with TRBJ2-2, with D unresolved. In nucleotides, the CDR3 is TGCAGCGTTGGTAGCACCGGGGAGCTGTTTTTT. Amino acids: CSVGSTGELFF.